The entry that follows covers one T cell receptor beta chain sequence. Clones were sequenced by immunoSEQ multiplex PCR, and TCRdb holds only the in-frame ones, with some missing. The sample carries under 20,000 clones, about 80% recorded once. The study sampled blood at baseline, cycle 4 day 1, and cycle 7 day 1. The germline V gene has CDR1 SGHDT and CDR2 YYEEEE. CDR3 length equals 13 residues. The germline V and J ends were trimmed by 4 bases and 1 base, with 8 bases remaining between them. The sample originates from a study of OX40 agonist ivuxolimab in advanced cancers. The V and J genes are TRBV5-6 and TRBJ1-1, with D hard to call. The sequencing here drew on CD4+ or CD8+ T cells sorted from blood, taken in a trial of the OX40 agonist ivuxolimab. The receptor comes from an adult with an advanced solid tumor such as melanoma, head and neck, liver or kidney cancer. For the CDR3, the DNA is TGTGCCAGCAGCCTTCGAACGAACACTGAAGCTTTCTTT. Translating it yields CASSLRTNTEAFF.